At least ten counts were recorded for the clone carrying this TCR beta chain. Its antigen is unidentified. Making the TCR beta libraries involved quantitative 5'-RACE with molecular barcodes. TCRdb passed the 5' RACE reads through MiXCR, listing each CDR3 protein once. The sample yields hundreds of thousands of distinct CDR3 sequences, about 12% seen once. Trimming cost V 9 bases and J 8 bases, with 17 bases left between them. This CDR3 contains 13 residues. The data originate from a study of CD8 T cells in ankylosing spondylitis. Study-wide points: Seemingly distinctive of ankylosing spondylitis blood was a TCR beta motif formed by eight highly homologous variants. Clones linked to disease, bearing a CD8+ phenotype, were relatively rare in peripheral blood.

The rearrangement joins TRBV12-3 or TRBV12-4 to TRBJ2-1; D is perhaps TRBD1 or TRBD2 (5 bases each). This TCR came from a male donor with ankylosing spondylitis. Specimen: blood, either unsorted or a sorted T cell fraction (not recorded which). The CDR3 bases are TGTGCCAGTGGAGGATACCGGGGCCATGAGCAGTTCTTC. It specifies CASGGYRGHEQFF.